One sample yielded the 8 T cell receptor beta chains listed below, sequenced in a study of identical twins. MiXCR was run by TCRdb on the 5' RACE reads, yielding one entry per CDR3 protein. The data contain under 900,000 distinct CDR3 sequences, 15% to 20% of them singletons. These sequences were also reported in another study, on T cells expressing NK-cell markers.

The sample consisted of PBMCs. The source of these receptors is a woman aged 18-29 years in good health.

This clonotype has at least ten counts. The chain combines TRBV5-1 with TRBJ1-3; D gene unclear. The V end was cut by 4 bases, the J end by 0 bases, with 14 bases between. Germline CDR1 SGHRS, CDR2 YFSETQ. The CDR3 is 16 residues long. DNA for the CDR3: TGCGCCAGCAGCCCCCGCGAGGCTTACTCTGGAAACACCATATATTTT. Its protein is CASSPREAYSGNTIYF.

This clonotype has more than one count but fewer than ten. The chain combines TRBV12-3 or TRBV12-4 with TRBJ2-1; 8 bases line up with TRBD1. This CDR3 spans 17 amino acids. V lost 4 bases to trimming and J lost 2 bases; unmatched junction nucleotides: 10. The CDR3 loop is CASSSTGEADAYNEQFF. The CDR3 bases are TGTGCCAGCAGTTCGACAGGGGAGGCCGACGCCTACAATGAGCAGTTCTTC.

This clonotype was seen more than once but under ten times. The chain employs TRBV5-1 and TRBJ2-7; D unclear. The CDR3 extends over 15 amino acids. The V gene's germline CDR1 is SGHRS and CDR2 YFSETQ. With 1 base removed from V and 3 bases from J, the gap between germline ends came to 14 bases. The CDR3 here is CASSLNPPPGYEQYF. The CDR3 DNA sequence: TGCGCCAGCAGCTTGAACCCCCCCCCTGGCTACGAGCAGTACTTC.

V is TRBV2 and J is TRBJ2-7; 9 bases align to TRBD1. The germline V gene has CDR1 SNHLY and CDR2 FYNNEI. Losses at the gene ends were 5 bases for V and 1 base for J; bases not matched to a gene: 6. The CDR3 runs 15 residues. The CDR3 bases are TGTGCCAGCAGTCAAACAGGGGGCGGATCCTACGAGCAGTACTTC. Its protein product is CASSQTGGGSYEQYF.

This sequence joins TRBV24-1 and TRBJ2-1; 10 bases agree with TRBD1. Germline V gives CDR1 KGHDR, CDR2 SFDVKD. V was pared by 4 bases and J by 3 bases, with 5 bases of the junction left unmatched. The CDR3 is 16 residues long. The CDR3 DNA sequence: TGTGCCACCAGTGACTCGACAGGGGGCAACTACAATGAGCAGTTCTTC. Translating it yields CATSDSTGGNYNEQFF.

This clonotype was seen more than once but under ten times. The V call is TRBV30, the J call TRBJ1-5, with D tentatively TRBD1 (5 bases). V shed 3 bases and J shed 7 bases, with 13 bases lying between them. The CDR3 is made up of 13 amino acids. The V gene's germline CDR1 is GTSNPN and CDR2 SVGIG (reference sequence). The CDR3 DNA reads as TGTGCCTGGAGCGGTCAGGGAAACCAGCCCCAGCATTTT. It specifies CAWSGQGNQPQHF.

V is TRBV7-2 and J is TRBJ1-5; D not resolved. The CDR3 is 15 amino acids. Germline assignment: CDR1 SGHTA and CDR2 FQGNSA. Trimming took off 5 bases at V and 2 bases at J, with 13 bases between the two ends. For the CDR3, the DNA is TGTGCCAGCAGCCCCGCAAGTGGCGGCAATCAGCCCCAGCATTTT. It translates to CASSPASGGNQPQHF.

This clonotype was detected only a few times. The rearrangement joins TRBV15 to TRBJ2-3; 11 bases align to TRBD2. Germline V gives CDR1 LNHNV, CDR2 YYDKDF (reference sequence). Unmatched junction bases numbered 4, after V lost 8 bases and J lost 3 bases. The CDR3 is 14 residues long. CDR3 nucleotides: TGTGCCACCGGACCTAGCGGGGGGACAGATACGCAGTATTTT. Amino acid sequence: CATGPSGGTDTQYF.